What follows is one TCR beta chain and its context. The entry originates in a study of blood T cell repertoires in COVID-19. Study background: COVID-19 samples from acute and convalescent phases originated in the United States, Italy and Spain. PBMCs, B-cell-depleted T cells, or T cells provided the cDNA or gDNA that made up the material.

Per germline, CDR1 LNHDA and CDR2 SQIVND (reference sequence). Losses at the gene ends were 6 bases for V and 4 bases for J; bases not matched to a gene: 11. The CDR3 consists of 16 residues. Profiled with immunoSEQ multiplex PCR; TCRdb holds only in-frame clones, not every one. Among some 44,000 clones listed, almost 85% were seen once. The source material was peripheral blood. This chain connects TRBV19 to TRBJ1-5, with 8 bases matching TRBD1. The clonotype was recovered from an older woman with acute or convalescent COVID-19. Here the CDR3 DNA reads TGTGCCAGTAGCGCCCCAGGGGGCCGAGGAAATCAGCCCCAGCATTTT. Protein: CASSAPGGRGNQPQHF.